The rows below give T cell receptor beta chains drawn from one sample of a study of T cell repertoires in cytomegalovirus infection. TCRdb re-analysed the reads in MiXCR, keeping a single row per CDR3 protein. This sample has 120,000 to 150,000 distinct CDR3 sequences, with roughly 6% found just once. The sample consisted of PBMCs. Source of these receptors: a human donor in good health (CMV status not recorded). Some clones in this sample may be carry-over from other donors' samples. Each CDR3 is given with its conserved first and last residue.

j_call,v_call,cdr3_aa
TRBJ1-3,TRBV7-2,CASGPSSGNTIYF
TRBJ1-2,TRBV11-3,CASSTSGTNYGYTF
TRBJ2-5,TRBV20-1,CSASGAGEETQYF
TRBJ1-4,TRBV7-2,CASSSQGATNEKLFF
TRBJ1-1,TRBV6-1,CASSELAGGVTEAFF
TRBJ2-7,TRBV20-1,CSATHSGGAYEQYF
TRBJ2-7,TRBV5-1,CASSRNPLRVSEEQYF
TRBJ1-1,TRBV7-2,CASSSWIQGEAFF
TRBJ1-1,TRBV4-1,CASSQEPTEAFF
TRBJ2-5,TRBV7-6,CASSYGKPSGGETQYF
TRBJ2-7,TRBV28,CASRAPSGQGFYEQYF
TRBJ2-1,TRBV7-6,CATRLSGGNNEQFF
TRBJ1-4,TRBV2,CASSGTENEKLFF
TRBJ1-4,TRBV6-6,CASRDRGGNEKLFF
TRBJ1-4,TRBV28,CASSLSQATNEKLFF
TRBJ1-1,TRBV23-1,CASSQWDGVGRNTEAFF
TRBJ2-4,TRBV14,CASSPLAGRSENIQYF
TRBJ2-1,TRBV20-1,CSARVNIPVVSYNEQFF
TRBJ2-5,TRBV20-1,CSAATGGAEETQYF
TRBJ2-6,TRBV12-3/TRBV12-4,CASSSTVGANVLTF
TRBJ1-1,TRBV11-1,CASSHPGGGASGTEAFF
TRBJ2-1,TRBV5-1,CASSSAGLRASNEQFF
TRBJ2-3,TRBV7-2,CASSLELAIDTQYF
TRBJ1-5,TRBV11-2,CASSPDRFQPQHF
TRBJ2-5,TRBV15,CATSRDWTSGGAGETQYF
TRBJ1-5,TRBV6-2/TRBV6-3,CASKGQGGQPQHF
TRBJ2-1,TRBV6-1,CASSEPSRGAVYNEQFF
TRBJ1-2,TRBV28,CASSLDRVAGYTF
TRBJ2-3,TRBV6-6,CATLAGTTDTQYF
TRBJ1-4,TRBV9,CASSVAGRRDEKLFF
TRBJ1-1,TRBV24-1,CATTGTANTEAFF
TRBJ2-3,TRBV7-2,CASSPGAIRDTQYF
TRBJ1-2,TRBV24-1,CATSDSTGGRSYGYTF
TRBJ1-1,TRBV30,CAWTRNTEAFF
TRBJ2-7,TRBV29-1,CSVLLARTSSYEQYF
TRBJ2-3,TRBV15,CATSREGRGPPSDTQYF
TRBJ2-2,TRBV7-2,CASSRDRGRGGELFF
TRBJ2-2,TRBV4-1,CASSQPTGTRNTGELFF
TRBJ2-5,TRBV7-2,CASSLEGSYTETQYF
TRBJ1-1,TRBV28,CASRQSGTAEAFF
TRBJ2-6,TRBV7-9,CASSPLENSGANVLTF
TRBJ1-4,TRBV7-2,CASSHSADLTTNEKLFF
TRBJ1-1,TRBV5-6,CASRTMDREDTEAFF
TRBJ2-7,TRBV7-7,CASSPTGRSYEQYF
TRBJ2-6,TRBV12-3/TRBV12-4,CASSSGTGSSGANVLTF